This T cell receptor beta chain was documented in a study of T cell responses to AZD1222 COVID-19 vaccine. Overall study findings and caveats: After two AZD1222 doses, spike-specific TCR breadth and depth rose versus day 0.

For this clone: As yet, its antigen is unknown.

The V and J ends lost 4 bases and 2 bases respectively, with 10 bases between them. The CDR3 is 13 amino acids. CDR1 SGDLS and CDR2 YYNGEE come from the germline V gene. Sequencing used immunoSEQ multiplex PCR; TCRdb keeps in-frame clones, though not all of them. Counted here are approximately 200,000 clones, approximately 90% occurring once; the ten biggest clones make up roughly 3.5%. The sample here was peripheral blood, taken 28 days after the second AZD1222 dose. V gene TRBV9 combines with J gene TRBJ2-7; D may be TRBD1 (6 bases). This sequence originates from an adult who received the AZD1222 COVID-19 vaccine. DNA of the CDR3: TGTGCCAGCAGCCCGAGGACAGCCTACGAGCAGTACTTC. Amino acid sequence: CASSPRTAYEQYF.